Included here is one TCR beta chain sequence, with context. The same CDR3 arises from other DNA sequences in this sample as well. The data stem from a study of blood T cell repertoires in COVID-19. Turning to the study itself: The samples span acute and convalescent COVID-19 from the United States, Italy and Spain. Sources were T cells, B-cell-depleted T cells, or PBMCs; the material itself was cDNA or gDNA.

Under the authors' procedure: Nucleated cell counts were estimated from reference gene primer amplification. Produced via immunoSEQ multiplex PCR; TCRdb's table is partial and in-frame only. That table supplies the V and J calls and clone size; D and trimming were determined from the DNA. The data contain 250,000 or so clones, around nine tenths of them seen just once; the ten biggest clones take up about 5.2%. The CDR3 has 13 residues. The germline V gene encodes CDR1 SQVTM and CDR2 ANQGSEA. Trimming cost V 7 bases and J 1 base; bases outside gene matches: 4. The chain joins TRBV29-1 to TRBJ1-3; 7 nucleotides line up with TRBD1. The sequenced material came from peripheral blood. This TCR was sampled from a woman aged 60-75 years with COVID-19, enrolled during active disease. The DNA of the CDR3 is TGCAGCGCCCTGACAGGGTCTGGAAACACCATATATTTT. Residues: CSALTGSGNTIYF. The variable domain in full, with the rest retrieved from reference TRBV29-1 and TRBJ1-3, is SAVISQKPSRDICQRGTSLTIQCQVDSQVTMMFWYRQQPGQSLTLIATANQGSEATYESGFVIDKFPISRPNLTFSTLTVSNMSPEDSSIYLCSALTGSGNTIYFGEGSWLTVV.